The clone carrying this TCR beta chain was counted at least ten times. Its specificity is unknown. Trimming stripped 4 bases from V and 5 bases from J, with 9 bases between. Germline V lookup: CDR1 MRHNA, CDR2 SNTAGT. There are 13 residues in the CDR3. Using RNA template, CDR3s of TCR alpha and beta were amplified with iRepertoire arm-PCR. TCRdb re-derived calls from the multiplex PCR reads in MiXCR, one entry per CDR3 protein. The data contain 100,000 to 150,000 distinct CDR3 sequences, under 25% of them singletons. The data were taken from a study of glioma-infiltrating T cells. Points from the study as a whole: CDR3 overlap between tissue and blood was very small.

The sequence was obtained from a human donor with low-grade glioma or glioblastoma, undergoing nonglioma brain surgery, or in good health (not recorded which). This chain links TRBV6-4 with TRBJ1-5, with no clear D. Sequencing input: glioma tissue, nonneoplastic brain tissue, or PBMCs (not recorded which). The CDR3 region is CASSVARDQPQHF. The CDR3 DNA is TGTGCCAGCAGTGTGGCCAGAGATCAGCCCCAGCATTTT.